This T cell receptor (beta chain) came from a study of cytotoxic CD8 clonotypes in ibrutinib-treated CLL. Profiled with immunoSEQ multiplex PCR; TCRdb holds only in-frame clones, not every one. The data show 30,000 to 40,000 clones, approximately 70% seen once. CDR3 length: 14 amino acids. CDR1 and CDR2 (germline): MDHEN, SYDVKM. Trimming stripped 5 bases from V and 5 bases from J, with 16 bases between. Source: PBMCs, taken before ibrutinib treatment. The clonotype was recovered from a human donor with chronic lymphocytic leukemia. The chain carries TRBV28 and TRBJ2-7; D might be TRBD1 (6 bases). The CDR3 DNA is TGTGCCAGCAGTATTCCTCGCTCAGGGGACGAGCAGTACTTC. It codes for CASSIPRSGDEQYF.